The rows below give T cell receptor beta chains drawn from one sample of a study of metastatic and nonmetastatic thyroid tumors. MiXCR re-clonotyped the PCR reads for TCRdb. Of about 20,000 clones listed, more than 15% were seen once; the top ten hold under 20%. Sequencing was done on a sample of blood. Every receptor here comes from a female donor with papillary thyroid cancer or a benign thyroid nodule (not recorded which). Some clones in this sample may be carry-over from other donors' samples. Both conserved end residues are part of each CDR3. A D gene is named only where the DNA matches it firmly. Clone size appears in some rows only: once, few, many, or a class for an expanded clone.

d_call clone_size j_call v_call cdr3_aa cdr3_nt
- - TRBJ1-2 TRBV20-1 CSAGFVHGNYGYTF TGCAGTGCAGGATTCGTACATGGTAACTATGGCTACACCTTC
- many TRBJ2-7 TRBV3-1 CASSQEDYEQYF TGTGCCAGCAGCCAAGAGGACTACGAGCAGTACTTC
- few TRBJ2-3 TRBV6-1 CASRLDSQDTQYF TGTGCCAGCAGATTGGACTCTCAAGATACGCAGTATTTT
TRBD2 few TRBJ2-7 TRBV28 CASSLGGENEQYF TGTGCCAGCAGTTTGGGAGGGGAGAACGAGCAGTACTTC
- - TRBJ2-1 TRBV6-2/TRBV6-3 CASSYSKRQLSYNEQFF TGTGCCAGCAGTTACTCGAAACGGCAGCTCTCCTACAATGAGCAGTTCTTC
- many TRBJ2-6 TRBV20-1 CSARDLQTYSGANVLTF TGCAGTGCTAGAGATCTTCAGACTTACTCTGGGGCCAACGTCCTGACTTTC
TRBD2 many TRBJ2-5 TRBV20-1 CSATAGNQETQYF TGCAGTGCTACAGCGGGGAACCAAGAGACCCAGTACTTC
TRBD1 many TRBJ2-5 TRBV10-1 CASLGQGGKETQYF TGCGCCAGCCTAGGACAGGGTGGGAAAGAGACCCAGTACTTC
TRBD1 many TRBJ2-7 TRBV5-1 CASSLQGGEGYEQYF TGCGCCAGCAGCTTACAGGGGGGTGAGGGCTACGAGCAGTACTTC
- few TRBJ1-2 TRBV30 CAWSNPPRGGTVYGYTF TGTGCCTGGAGTAACCCCCCCAGGGGAGGGACGGTCTATGGCTACACCTTC
- many TRBJ2-5 TRBV5-4 CASSRSSTPQGETQYF TGTGCCAGCAGCCGGAGCAGCACCCCCCAGGGAGAGACCCAGTACTTC
- many TRBJ2-7 TRBV2 CASTGHPGGEQYF TGTGCCAGCACAGGGCATCCGGGTGGCGAGCAGTACTTC
- medium-sized TRBJ2-7 TRBV6-2/TRBV6-3 CASSPQDYEQYF TGTGCCAGCAGTCCCCAGGACTACGAGCAGTACTTC
- - TRBJ1-1 TRBV19 CATSRRVERRAFF TGTGCCACCTCGAGGCGGGTGGAACGGCGGGCTTTCTTT
TRBD1 many TRBJ1-1 TRBV20-1 CSAKGGAGGVGTEAFF TGCAGTGCTAAGGGGGGGGCAGGGGGAGTGGGTACTGAAGCTTTCTTT
- many TRBJ2-5 TRBV6-1 CASSEQETQYF TGTGCCAGCAGTGAACAAGAGACCCAGTACTTC
- - TRBJ1-5 TRBV7-2 CASGGYGVGNQPQHF TGTGCCAGCGGGGGGTATGGGGTGGGCAATCAGCCCCAGCATTTT
TRBD1 - TRBJ1-2 TRBV27 CASSIRGDSNYGYTF TGTGCCAGCAGTATCCGAGGGGACAGTAACTATGGCTACACCTTC
TRBD1 many TRBJ2-7 TRBV20-1 CSANGQVGEQYF TGCAGTGCTAACGGACAGGTCGGGGAGCAGTACTTC
TRBD1 few TRBJ1-1 TRBV12-3/TRBV12-4 CASSLVDRGYTEAFF TGTGCCAGCAGTTTAGTGGACAGGGGATATACTGAAGCTTTCTTT
TRBD1 many TRBJ2-7 TRBV24-1 CATSDNTGASTYEQYF TGTGCCACCAGTGATAATACAGGGGCGTCAACCTACGAGCAGTACTTC